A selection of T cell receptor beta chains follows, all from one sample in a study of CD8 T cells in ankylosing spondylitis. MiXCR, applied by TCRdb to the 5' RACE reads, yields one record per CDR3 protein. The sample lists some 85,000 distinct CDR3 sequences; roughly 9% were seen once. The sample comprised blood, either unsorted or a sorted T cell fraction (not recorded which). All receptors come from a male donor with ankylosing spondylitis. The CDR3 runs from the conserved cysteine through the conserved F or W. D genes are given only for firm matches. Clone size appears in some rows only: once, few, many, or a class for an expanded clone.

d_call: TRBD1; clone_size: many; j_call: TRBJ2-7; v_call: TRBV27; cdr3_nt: TGTGCCAGCAGCATGGAAGGGACAGGGGGCCGGAGGGAGCAGTACTTC; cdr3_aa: CASSMEGTGGRREQYF
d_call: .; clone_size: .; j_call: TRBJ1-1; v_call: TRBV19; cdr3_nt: TGTGCCGGTAGTATGGTCATGAACACTGAAGCTTTCTTT; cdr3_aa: CAGSMVMNTEAFF
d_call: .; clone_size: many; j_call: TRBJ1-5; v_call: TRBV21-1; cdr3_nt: TGTGCCAGCAGCAAAGGGTCTGTAGGAGACCAGCCCCAGCATTTT; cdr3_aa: CASSKGSVGDQPQHF
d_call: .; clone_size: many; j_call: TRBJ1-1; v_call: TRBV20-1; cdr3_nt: TGCAGTGCTAGGACCGGGGACACTGAAGCTTTCTTT; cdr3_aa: CSARTGDTEAFF
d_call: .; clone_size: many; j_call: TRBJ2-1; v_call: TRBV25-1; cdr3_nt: TGTGCCAGCAGTGGAGCATTCGGGGGGCTATGGAATGAGCAGTTCTTC; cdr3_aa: CASSGAFGGLWNEQFF
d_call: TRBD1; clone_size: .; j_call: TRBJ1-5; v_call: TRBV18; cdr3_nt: TGTGCCAGCTCACCGTCCGGGACAGGGGGCAATCAGCCCCAGCATTTT; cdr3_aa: CASSPSGTGGNQPQHF
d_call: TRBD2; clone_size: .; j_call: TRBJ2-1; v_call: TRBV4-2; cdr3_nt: TGTGCCAGCAGCCAAGCTAGCGGAGGGAGCTCCTACAATGAGCAGTTCTTC; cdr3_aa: CASSQASGGSSYNEQFF
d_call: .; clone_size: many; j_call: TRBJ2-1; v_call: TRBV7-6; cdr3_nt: TGTGCCAGCAGCTTAGGGGAATCTCGGTACAATGAGCAGTTCTTC; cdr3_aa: CASSLGESRYNEQFF
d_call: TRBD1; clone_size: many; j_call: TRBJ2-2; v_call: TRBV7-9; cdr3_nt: TGTGCCAGCAGCACCGGGACAGGGTCGAATGCCGGGGAGCTGTTTTTT; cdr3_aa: CASSTGTGSNAGELFF
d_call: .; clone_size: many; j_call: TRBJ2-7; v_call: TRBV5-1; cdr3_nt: TGCGCCAGCAGCTTGGGCCCCACTAGAAACTACGAGCAGTACTTC; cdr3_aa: CASSLGPTRNYEQYF
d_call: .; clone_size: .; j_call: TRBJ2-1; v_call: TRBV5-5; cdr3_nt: TGTGCCAGCAGCTTGGAAGGGGCCAATGAGCAGTTCTTC; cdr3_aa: CASSLEGANEQFF
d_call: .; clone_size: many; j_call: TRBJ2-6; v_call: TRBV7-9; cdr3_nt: TGTGCCAGCAGCTTAGAGCGGGTTTACTCTGGGGCCAACGTCCTGACTTTC; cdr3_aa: CASSLERVYSGANVLTF
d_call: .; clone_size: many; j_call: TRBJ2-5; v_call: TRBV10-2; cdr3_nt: TGCGCCAGCAGTGATGCAGGGGAAGAGACCCAGTACTTC; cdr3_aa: CASSDAGEETQYF
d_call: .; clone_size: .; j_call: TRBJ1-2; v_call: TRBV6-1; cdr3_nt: TGTGCCAGCAGCGTCGTAGGGTCTGCCTATGGCTACACCTTC; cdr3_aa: CASSVVGSAYGYTF
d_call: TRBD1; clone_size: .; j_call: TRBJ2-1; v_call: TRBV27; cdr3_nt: TGTGCCACCTGGACAGGGTCCTACAATGAGCAGTTCTTC; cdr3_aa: CATWTGSYNEQFF
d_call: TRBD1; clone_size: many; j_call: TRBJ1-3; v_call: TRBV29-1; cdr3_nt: TGCAGCGTTGAAGATCTTCCGGGACAGGGGTCTGGAAACACCATATATTTT; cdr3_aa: CSVEDLPGQGSGNTIYF
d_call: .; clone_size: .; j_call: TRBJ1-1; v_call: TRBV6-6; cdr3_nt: TGTGCCAGCAGTTCCCAAAGGAACACTGAAGCTTTCTTT; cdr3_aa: CASSSQRNTEAFF
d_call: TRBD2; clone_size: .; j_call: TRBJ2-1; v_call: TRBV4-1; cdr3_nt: TGCGCCAGCAGCCCCTCGGGGGGTCAGCTCTCCTACAATGAGCAGTTCTTC; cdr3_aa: CASSPSGGQLSYNEQFF
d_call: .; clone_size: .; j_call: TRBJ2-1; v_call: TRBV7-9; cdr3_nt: TGTGCCAGCAGCTTAACTTTACTGGCCGGCCAAGAGACCCAGTTCTTC; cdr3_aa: CASSLTLLAGQETQFF
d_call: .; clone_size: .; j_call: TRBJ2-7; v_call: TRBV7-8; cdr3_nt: TGTGCCAGCAGCTTAGCGGTAACGGGATCCTACGAGCAGTACTTC; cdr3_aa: CASSLAVTGSYEQYF
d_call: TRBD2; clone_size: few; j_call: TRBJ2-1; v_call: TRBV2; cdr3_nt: TGTGCCAGCAGGGCAGCGGGAGGGAACAATGAGCAGTTCTTC; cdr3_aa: CASRAAGGNNEQFF
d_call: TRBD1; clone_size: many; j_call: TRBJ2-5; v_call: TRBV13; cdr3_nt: TGTGCCAGCAGCCACGGGACAGGGGTTATTGGCCAGTACTTC; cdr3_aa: CASSHGTGVIGQYF